The rows below give T cell receptor beta chains drawn from one sample of a study of technical replicates of blood from several donors. Only in-frame clones appear in the TCRdb table, and some are missing; sequencing was by immunoSEQ multiplex PCR. The data show more than 60,000 clones, just under 95% seen once. Sequencing used T cells isolated from PBMCs. The receptors were sampled from a human donor in good health. Each CDR3 is given without its conserved first and last residue. The order of the fields is clone size, V gene, CDR3 protein. Expanded clones get a size class; other rows say once, few or many, or leave the size out.

size: .; V: TRBV25-1; CDR3: ASLAGTGGLNEQF
size: .; V: TRBV7-8; CDR3: ASSLTLGSGYT
size: .; V: TRBV4-1; CDR3: ASSQGRGGQLNQPQH
size: once; V: TRBV7-9; CDR3: ASSQDREQY
size: .; V: TRBV2; CDR3: ASKYQERVWGQGANIQY
size: .; V: TRBV5-1; CDR3: ASSLVSGATNEKLF
size: .; V: TRBV19; CDR3: ASRGSGPPRSLNTGELF
size: .; V: TRBV2; CDR3: ASSANSKSYEQY
size: once; V: TRBV5-1; CDR3: ASSPRGLSYNEQF
size: .; V: TRBV9; CDR3: ASSVGQSSGNTIY
size: .; V: TRBV28; CDR3: ASSRSRLAGGLQETQY
size: .; V: TRBV4-2; CDR3: ASSQGGQNQPQH
size: .; V: TRBV10-1; CDR3: ASSEAAISLKRVNTEAF
size: .; V: TRBV28; CDR3: ASSLGGDYEQY
size: .; V: TRBV13; CDR3: ASSFGRTGGYHEQY
size: .; V: TRBV30; CDR3: AWNPHRTSGGLSSYNEQF
size: .; V: TRBV18; CDR3: ASSPGQDRNTEAF
size: .; V: TRBV5-1; CDR3: ASSLRVGGAANSYNSPLH
size: .; V: TRBV6-5; CDR3: ASSYVGRGNTEAF
size: .; V: TRBV5-8; CDR3: ASSQGTGGRPQH
size: .; V: TRBV10-3; CDR3: AISSGQGGEQY
size: .; V: TRBV30; CDR3: ASPLAGGGPLNNEQF
size: .; V: TRBV7-9; CDR3: ASSPTTVYNSPLH
size: .; V: TRBV6-5; CDR3: ASRGQGAGLTEAF
size: .; V: TRBV6-5; CDR3: ASSPRQGSTDTQY
size: .; V: TRBV5-1; CDR3: ASSLGLAGVLLRETQY
size: .; V: TRBV5-4; CDR3: ASSTPGQGNTEAF
size: .; V: TRBV15; CDR3: ATSAGLAGGTGELF
size: .; V: TRBV4-1; CDR3: ASSPTGDRGRETQY
size: .; V: TRBV30; CDR3: ALYRGHSEQF
size: .; V: TRBV7-9; CDR3: ASSQIRVGGYNEQF
size: .; V: TRBV9; CDR3: ASSEQGSGNTIY
size: few; V: TRBV28; CDR3: ASSLGLAIDTQY
size: .; V: TRBV7-6; CDR3: ASSSRDTMNTEAF
size: .; V: TRBV27; CDR3: ASTPQGRDEQY
size: once; V: TRBV30; CDR3: ACLGRLAFSGNTIY
size: .; V: TRBV29-1; CDR3: SVVGQGAHQPQH
size: .; V: TRBV7-8; CDR3: ASRPAPGQDSYEQY
size: .; V: TRBV4-2; CDR3: ASSQDRSNTEAF
size: .; V: TRBV7-6; CDR3: ASSHDRAINTGELF
size: .; V: TRBV27; CDR3: ASSTTSYPQETQY
size: .; V: TRBV5-4; CDR3: ASSLDLTYEQY
size: .; V: TRBV25-1; CDR3: ASSDPGSHEQY